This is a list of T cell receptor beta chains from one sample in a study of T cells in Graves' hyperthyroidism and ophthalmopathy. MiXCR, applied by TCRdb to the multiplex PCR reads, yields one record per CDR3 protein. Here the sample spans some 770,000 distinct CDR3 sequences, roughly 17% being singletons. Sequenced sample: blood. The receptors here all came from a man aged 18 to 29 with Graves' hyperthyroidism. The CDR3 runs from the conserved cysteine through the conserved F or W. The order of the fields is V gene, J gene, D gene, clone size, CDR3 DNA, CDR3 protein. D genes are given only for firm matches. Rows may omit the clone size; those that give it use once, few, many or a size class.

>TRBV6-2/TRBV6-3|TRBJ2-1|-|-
TGTGCCAGCAGTTACTCCATCCGCCGACTAAGCAGAAAATACAATGAGCAGTTCTTC
CASSYSIRRLSRKYNEQFF
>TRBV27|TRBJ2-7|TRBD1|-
TGTGCCAGCAGTTGGTACAGGGGGCGCGAGCAGTACTTC
CASSWYRGREQYF
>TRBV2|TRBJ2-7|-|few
TGTGCCAGCCTCGGGGGCGGGGGCCTTAGTGAGCAGTACTTC
CASLGGGGLSEQYF
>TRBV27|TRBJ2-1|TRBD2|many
TGTGCCAGCAGCCTTGGGACTAGCGCCTACAATGAGCAGTTCTTC
CASSLGTSAYNEQFF
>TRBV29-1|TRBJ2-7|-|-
TGCAGCGCGGGACAGCGGGCCTACGAGCAGTACTTC
CSAGQRAYEQYF
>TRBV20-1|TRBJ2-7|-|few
TGCAGTGCTCGCCAGCGGACAGATTCATACGAGCAGTACTTC
CSARQRTDSYEQYF
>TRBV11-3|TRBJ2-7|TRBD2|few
TGTGCCAGCAGCTTAGATAGTGCTAGCGGAGTCTCCTACGAGCAGTACTTC
CASSLDSASGVSYEQYF
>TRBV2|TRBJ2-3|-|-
TGTGCCAGCCTGTTAGAGGGTTCAGATACGCAGTATTTT
CASLLEGSDTQYF
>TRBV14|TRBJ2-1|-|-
TGTGCCAGCAGCCAATTGCGCGGAGGCCTTGGGAATGAGCAGTTCTTC
CASSQLRGGLGNEQFF
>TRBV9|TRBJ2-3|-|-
TGTGCCAGCAGCAGTAGAAACAGGGGCCTGGGGGGGGATACGCAGTATTTT
CASSSRNRGLGGDTQYF
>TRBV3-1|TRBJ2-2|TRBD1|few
TGTGCCAGCAGCTCCGGGACAGACACCGGGGAGCTGTTTTTT
CASSSGTDTGELFF
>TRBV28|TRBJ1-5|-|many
TGTGCCAGCAGTTTAACCCGGGGGAGGAATCAGCCCCAGCATTTT
CASSLTRGRNQPQHF
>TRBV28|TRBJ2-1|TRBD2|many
TGTGCCAGCAGTTTTTTGACTAGCGGGAGCGGAGGCTACAATGAGCAGTTCTTC
CASSFLTSGSGGYNEQFF
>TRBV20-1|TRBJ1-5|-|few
TGCAGTGCTAGGGCAGGGCTGACTAGCAATCAGCCCCAGCATTTT
CSARAGLTSNQPQHF
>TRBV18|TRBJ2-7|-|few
TGTGCCAGCCATTCGGCAGGGCGGGGCGAGCAGTACTTC
CASHSAGRGEQYF
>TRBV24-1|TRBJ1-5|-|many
TGTGCCACCAGTGATTCAGGACAGCGTAGCAATCAGCCCCAGCATTTT
CATSDSGQRSNQPQHF
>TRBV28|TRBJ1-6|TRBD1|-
TGTGCCACCCTTAACAGGGGATCACCCCTCCACTTT
CATLNRGSPLHF
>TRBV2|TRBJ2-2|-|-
TGTGCCAGCAGTGAAGTTTCCGAGATACTTAACACCGGGGAGCTGTTTTTT
CASSEVSEILNTGELFF
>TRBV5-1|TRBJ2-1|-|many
TGCGCCAGCAGCTATAGGGGCGAGATTTGGAATGAGCAGTTCTTC
CASSYRGEIWNEQFF
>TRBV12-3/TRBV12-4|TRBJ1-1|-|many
TGTGCCAGCACCCAACAGGGAAATATTGAAGCTTTCTTT
CASTQQGNIEAFF
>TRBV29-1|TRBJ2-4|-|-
TGCAGCGTTGGTCGGTCCAAGGGCATTCAGTACTTC
CSVGRSKGIQYF
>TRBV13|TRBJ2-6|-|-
TGTGCCAGCAGCCGATCCCCCCCTGGGGCCAACGTCCTGACTTTC
CASSRSPPGANVLTF
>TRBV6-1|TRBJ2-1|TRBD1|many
TGTGCCAGCAGTGTACGGGACAGGAAACCTGATGAGCAGTTCTTC
CASSVRDRKPDEQFF
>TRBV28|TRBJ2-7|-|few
TGTGCCAGCAGTTGGGGATTGGGCTACGAGCAGTACTTC
CASSWGLGYEQYF
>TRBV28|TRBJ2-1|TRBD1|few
TGTGCCAGCACCTCAGGGGGCATTGAGCAGTTCTTC
CASTSGGIEQFF
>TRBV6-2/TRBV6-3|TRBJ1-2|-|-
TGTGCCAGCGGTTTTCGACCCGGCTACACCTTC
CASGFRPGYTF
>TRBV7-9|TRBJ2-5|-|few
TGTGCCAGCAGTCTACAGGGGGGGTACCAAGAGACCCAGTACTTC
CASSLQGGYQETQYF
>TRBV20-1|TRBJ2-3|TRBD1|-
TGCAGTGCGGAACCGGGACAGGGCACAGATACGCAGTATTTT
CSAEPGQGTDTQYF
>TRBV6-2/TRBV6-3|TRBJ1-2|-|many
TGTGCCAGCAGTTACAAGGGAAGTTATGGCTACACCTTC
CASSYKGSYGYTF
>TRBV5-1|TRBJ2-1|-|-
TGCGCCAGCAGCTACCGGGGAGGCGGGGCTAATGAGCAGTTCTTC
CASSYRGGGANEQFF
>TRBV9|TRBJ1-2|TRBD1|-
TGTGCCAGCAGCGGACCCGGGACAGGTCGAAAGGGAGGCTACACCTTC
CASSGPGTGRKGGYTF
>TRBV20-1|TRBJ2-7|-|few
TGCAGTGCTAGGAGGCACCGAGCGTACGAGCAGTACTTC
CSARRHRAYEQYF
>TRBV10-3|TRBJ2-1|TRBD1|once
TGTGCCATCAGTGAGTTTCTCGGGACAGCCCAGTTCTTC
CAISEFLGTAQFF
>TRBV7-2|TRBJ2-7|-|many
TGTGCCAGCAGCTTCTCCGGGACAACTCCATCCTACGAGCAGTACTTC
CASSFSGTTPSYEQYF
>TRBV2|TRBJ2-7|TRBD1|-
TGTGCCAGCTTCCGGGACAGGGAATCCTACGAGCAGTACTTC
CASFRDRESYEQYF
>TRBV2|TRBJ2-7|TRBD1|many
TGTGCCAGCAGTGAGACAGGGGGCCCCCACGAGCAGTACTTC
CASSETGGPHEQYF
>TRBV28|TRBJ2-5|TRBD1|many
TGTGCCAGCAGTACAGCAGGGGGCCCCCAAGAGACCCAGTACTTC
CASSTAGGPQETQYF
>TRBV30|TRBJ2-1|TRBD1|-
TGTGCCTGGACCAGAGTTGGGACAAGGGGGCTCGGTGAGCAGTTCTTC
CAWTRVGTRGLGEQFF
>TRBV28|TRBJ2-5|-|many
TGTGCCAGCAGTATAGGTGGAAGGAGGACCCAGTACTTC
CASSIGGRRTQYF